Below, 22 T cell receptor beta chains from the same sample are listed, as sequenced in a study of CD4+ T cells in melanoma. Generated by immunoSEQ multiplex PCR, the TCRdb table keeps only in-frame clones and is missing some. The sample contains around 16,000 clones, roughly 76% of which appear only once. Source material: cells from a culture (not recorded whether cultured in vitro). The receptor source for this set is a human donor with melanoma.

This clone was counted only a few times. The CDR3 coding sequence is TGTGCCAGCACCCGAAAGGGGACACCCGGGGCCCTCACTGAAGCTTTCTTT. It encodes CASTRKGTPGALTEAFF. V gene TRBV2 combines with J gene TRBJ1-1; possibly TRBD1 for D (6 bases). The CDR3 is made up of 17 amino acids. V shed 7 bases and J shed 4 bases, with 25 bases lying between them. Per the germline V gene, CDR1 is SNHLY and CDR2 is FYNNEI.

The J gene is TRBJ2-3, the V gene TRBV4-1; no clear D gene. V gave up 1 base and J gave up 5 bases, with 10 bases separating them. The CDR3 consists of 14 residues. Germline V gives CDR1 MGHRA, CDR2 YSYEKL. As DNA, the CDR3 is TGCGCCAGCAGCCAAGGACCACTGGTAGATACGCAGTATTTT. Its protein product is CASSQGPLVDTQYF.

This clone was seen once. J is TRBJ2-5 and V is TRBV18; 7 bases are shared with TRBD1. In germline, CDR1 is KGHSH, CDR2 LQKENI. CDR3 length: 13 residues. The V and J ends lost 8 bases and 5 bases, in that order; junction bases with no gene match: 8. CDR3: CASNRGVGETQYF. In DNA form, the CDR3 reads TGTGCCAGCAACAGGGGTGTCGGCGAGACCCAGTACTTC.

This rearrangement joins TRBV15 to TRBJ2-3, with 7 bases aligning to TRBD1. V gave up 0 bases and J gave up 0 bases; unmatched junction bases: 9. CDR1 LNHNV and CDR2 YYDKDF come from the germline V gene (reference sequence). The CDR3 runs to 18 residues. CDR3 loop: CATSRDRRGGSSTDTQYF. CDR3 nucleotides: TGTGCCACCAGCAGAGATCGCCGAGGGGGCTCAAGCACAGATACGCAGTATTTT.

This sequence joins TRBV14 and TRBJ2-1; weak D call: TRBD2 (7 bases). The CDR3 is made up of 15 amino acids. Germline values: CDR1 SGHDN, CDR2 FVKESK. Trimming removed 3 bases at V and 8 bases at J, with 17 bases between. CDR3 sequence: CASSQGGNRVHEQFF. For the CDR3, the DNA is TGTGCCAGCAGCCAGGGGGGGAACAGGGTCCATGAGCAGTTCTTC.

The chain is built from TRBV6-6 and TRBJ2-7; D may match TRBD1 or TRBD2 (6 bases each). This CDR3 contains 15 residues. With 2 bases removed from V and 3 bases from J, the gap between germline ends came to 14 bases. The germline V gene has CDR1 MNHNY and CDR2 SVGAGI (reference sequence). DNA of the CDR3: TGTGCCAGCAGTTACGGCGGAGGGGGATTCTACGAGCAGTACTTC. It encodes CASSYGGGGFYEQYF.

The CDR3 protein is CASSNPGQGLVKQYF. The DNA for the CDR3 is TGTGCCAGCAGTAATCCGGGACAGGGGCTTGTAAAGCAGTACTTC. V usage is TRBV6-1 and J usage is TRBJ2-7; 10 nucleotides line up with TRBD1. Trimming cost V 5 bases and J 8 bases; bases outside gene matches: 12. The CDR3 has 15 amino acids. CDR1 is MNHNS, CDR2 SASEGT, per germline.

CDR3 coding DNA: TGTGCCAGCGGACAGGGCGGGACGTCCTACAATGAGCAGTTCTTC. Translated: CASGQGGTSYNEQFF. This chain connects TRBV19 to TRBJ2-1, with TRBD1 matching over 8 bases. V shed 9 bases, J shed 1 base, and the junction held 8 bases outside the gene matches. CDR3 length: 15 amino acids. Germline V gene sequence: CDR1 LNHDA, CDR2 SQIVND (reference sequence).

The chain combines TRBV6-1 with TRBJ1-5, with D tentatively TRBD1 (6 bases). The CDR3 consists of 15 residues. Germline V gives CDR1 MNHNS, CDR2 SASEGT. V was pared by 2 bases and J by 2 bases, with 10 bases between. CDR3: CASSEYRVRNQPQHF. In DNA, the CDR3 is TGTGCCAGCAGTGAATACAGGGTCCGCAATCAGCCCCAGCATTTT.

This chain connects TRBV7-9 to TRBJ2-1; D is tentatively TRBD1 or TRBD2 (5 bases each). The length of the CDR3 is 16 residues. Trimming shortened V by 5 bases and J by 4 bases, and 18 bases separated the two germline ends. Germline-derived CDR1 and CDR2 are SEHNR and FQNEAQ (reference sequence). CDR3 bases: TGTGCCAGCAGCCCTAGGGGACCGGCGGTTTACAATGAGCAGTTCTTC. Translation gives CASSPRGPAVYNEQFF.

CDR3 nucleotides: TGTGCCAGCAGTCTACGCGTGGGAAGAGCTGAGCAGTTCTTC. Translation: CASSLRVGRAEQFF. This rearrangement joins TRBV2 to TRBJ2-1; D not certain. The CDR3 covers 14 residues. V was cut by 5 bases and J by 9 bases, with 17 bases left in between. Germline V lookup: CDR1 SNHLY, CDR2 FYNNEI.

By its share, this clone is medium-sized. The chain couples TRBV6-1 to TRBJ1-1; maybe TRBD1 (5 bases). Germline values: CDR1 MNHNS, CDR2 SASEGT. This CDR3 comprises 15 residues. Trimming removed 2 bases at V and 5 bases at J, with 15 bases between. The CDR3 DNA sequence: TGTGCCAGCAGTGAAAACCTTAGGGGAGGAACTGAAGCTTTCTTT. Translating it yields CASSENLRGGTEAFF.

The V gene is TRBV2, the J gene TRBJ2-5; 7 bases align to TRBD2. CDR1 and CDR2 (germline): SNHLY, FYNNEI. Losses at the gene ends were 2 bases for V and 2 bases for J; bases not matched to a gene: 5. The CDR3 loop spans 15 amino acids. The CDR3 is CASSEIVGGQETQYF. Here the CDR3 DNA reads TGTGCCAGCAGTGAAATCGTCGGGGGGCAAGAGACCCAGTACTTC.

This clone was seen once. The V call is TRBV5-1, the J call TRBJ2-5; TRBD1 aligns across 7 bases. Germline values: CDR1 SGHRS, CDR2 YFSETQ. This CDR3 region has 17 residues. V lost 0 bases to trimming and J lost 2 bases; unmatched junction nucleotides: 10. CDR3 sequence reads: CASSLGSQGWGQETQYF. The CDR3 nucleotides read TGCGCCAGCAGCTTGGGATCACAGGGGTGGGGGCAAGAGACCCAGTACTTC.

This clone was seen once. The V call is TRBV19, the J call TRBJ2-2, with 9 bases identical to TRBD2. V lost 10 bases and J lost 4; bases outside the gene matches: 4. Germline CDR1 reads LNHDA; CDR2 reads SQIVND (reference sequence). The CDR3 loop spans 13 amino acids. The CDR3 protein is CAIKRGVTGELFF. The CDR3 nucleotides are TGTGCCATAAAGCGGGGGGTCACCGGGGAGCTGTTTTTT.

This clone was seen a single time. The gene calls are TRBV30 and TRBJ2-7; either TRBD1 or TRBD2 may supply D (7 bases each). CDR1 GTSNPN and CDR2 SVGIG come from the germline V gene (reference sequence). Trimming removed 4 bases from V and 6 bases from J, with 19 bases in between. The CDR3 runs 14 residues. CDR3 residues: CAWTFRGGQVEQYF. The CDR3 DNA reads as TGTGCCTGGACATTCAGGGGGGGGCAGGTCGAGCAGTACTTC.

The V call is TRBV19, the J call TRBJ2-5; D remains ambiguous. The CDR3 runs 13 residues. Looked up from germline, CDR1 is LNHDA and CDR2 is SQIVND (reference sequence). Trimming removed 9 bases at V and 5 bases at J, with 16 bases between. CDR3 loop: CASCASFGETQYF. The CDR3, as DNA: TGTGCCAGCTGCGCTTCCTTTGGGGAGACCCAGTACTTC.

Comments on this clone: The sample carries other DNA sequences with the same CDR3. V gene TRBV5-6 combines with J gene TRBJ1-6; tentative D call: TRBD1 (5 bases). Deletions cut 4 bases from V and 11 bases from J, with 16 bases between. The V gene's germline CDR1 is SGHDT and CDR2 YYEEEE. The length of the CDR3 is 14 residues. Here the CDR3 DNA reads TGTGCCAGCAGCGCGGGACGGTTTAGAGCACCCCTCCACTTT. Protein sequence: CASSAGRFRAPLHF.

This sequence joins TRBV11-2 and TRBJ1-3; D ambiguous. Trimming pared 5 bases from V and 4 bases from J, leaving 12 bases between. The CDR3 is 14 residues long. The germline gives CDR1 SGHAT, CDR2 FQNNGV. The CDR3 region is CASSKQLEGNTIYF. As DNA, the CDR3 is TGTGCCAGCAGCAAACAGTTGGAAGGAAACACCATATATTTT.

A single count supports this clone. The CDR3 spells CASSPRTSGEETQYF. The DNA for the CDR3 is TGTGCCAGCTCACCCCGGACTAGCGGGGAAGAGACCCAGTACTTC. The V gene is TRBV18, the J gene TRBJ2-5, with 12 bases identical to TRBD2. V dropped 3 bases and J dropped 3; count of bases not matched to a gene: 2. The germline V gene has CDR1 KGHSH and CDR2 LQKENI. CDR3 length: 15 amino acids.

CDR3 in DNA: TGCGCCAGCAGCCAAGATTGGGTACTAGCGGGGGGGAATGAGCAGTTCTTC. This gives the protein CASSQDWVLAGGNEQFF. V gene TRBV4-1 combines with J gene TRBJ2-1; 13 positions match TRBD2. The junction had 6 bases not matched to a gene; V was cut back by 0 bases and J by 7 bases. This CDR3 comprises 17 residues. Germline lookup yields CDR1 MGHRA and CDR2 YSYEKL.

CDR3 region: CASRDRYNQPQHF. The CDR3, as DNA: TGTGCCAGCAGGGACAGGTACAATCAGCCCCAGCATTTT. The chain carries TRBV27 and TRBJ1-5; 7 bases are a match to TRBD1. J lost 3 bases, V lost 6 bases, and 2 bases had no gene match. CDR3 length: 13 residues. Germline CDR1 MNHEY, CDR2 SMNVEV (reference sequence).